Each of the 4 T cell receptor beta chains below was sequenced from the same sample in a study of blood T cell repertoires in COVID-19. Sequenced by immunoSEQ multiplex PCR; TCRdb stores in-frame clones only, minus some. Among about 200,000 clones listed, about nine tenths were seen once. Sequenced sample: peripheral blood. The receptors derive from a man between 35 and 55 years old with acute or convalescent COVID-19.

The chain carries TRBV2 and TRBJ2-3; TRBD1 is a possible D gene (5 bases). CDR3 length: 18 amino acids. V lost 7 bases, J lost 0 bases, and 23 bases lay in between. Germline CDR1 and CDR2: SNHLY and FYNNEI. The CDR3 sequence: CASTSTGPTPLSTDTQYF. In DNA form, the CDR3 reads TGTGCCAGCACCTCTACAGGCCCTACCCCTCTTAGCACAGATACGCAGTATTTT.

V and J are TRBV14 and TRBJ1-6; 7 nucleotides line up with TRBD1. Germline CDR1 SGHDN, CDR2 FVKESK. The ends lost 0 bases at V and 4 bases at J; junction bases unmatched: 9. This CDR3 has 18 amino acids. The CDR3 reads CASSQDRPGTAYNSPLHF. CDR3 in DNA: TGTGCCAGCAGCCAAGACCGACCCGGGACAGCGTATAATTCACCCCTCCACTTT.

The chain uses TRBV28 and TRBJ1-4, with 8 bases lining up with TRBD1. Looked up from germline, CDR1 is MDHEN and CDR2 is SYDVKM. This CDR3 is built from 15 residues. The junction had 9 bases not matched to a gene; V was cut back by 5 bases and J by 7 bases. CDR3 DNA: TGTGCCAGCAGTCCCTCAGGGGGCGCGGGTGAAAAACTGTTTTTT. This gives the protein CASSPSGGAGEKLFF.

This CDR3 reads CASSRDPGRETQYF. The DNA of the CDR3 is TGCGCCAGCAGCCGGGACCCGGGGAGGGAGACCCAGTACTTC. V usage is TRBV4-1 and J usage is TRBJ2-5, with D perhaps TRBD2 (6 bases). The germline V gene encodes CDR1 MGHRA and CDR2 YSYEKL. V lost 4 bases to trimming and J lost 5 bases, with 14 bases between them. This CDR3 region has 14 residues.